The clone carrying this T cell receptor beta chain has a handful of counts. The antigen remains unidentified. V shed 7 bases and J 2 bases; nucleotides not matched to a gene: 6. Germline V gene sequence: CDR1 SGHNT, CDR2 YYREEE (reference sequence). The CDR3 contains 14 residues. The source of the sample is a study of T cells after yellow fever vaccination. General study results and limits: Just a small share of clonotypes turned up in the CD4 compartment as well as the CD8 compartment. Post-booster reappearance was seen for most primary-vaccination clones (around 96% CD4, around 91% CD8).

Synthesis of TCR cDNA relied on 5'RACE template switching, which attached a universal primer site and UMIs. One entry per CDR3 protein results from TCRdb running MiXCR on the 5' RACE reads. The sample includes about 260,000 distinct CDR3 sequences, around 5.3% seen only once; the top ten take roughly 3.3%. The receptor's source is a man aged 18 to 29 who received the YFV17D yellow fever vaccine. This chain links TRBV5-4 with TRBJ1-2, with 9 positions matching TRBD1. The sequenced sample was CD4+ T cells sorted from PBMCs, obtained on the day of the yellow fever booster vaccination. The CDR3 bases are TGTGCCAGCGGAAGACAGGGGGGGAACTATGGCTACACCTTC. Translation gives CASGRQGGNYGYTF. Based on the CDR3 plus reference TRBV5-4 and TRBJ1-2, the full variable domain is ETGVTQSPTHLIKTRGQQVTLRCSSQSGHNTVSWYQQALGQGPQFIFQYYREEENGRGNFPPRFSGLQFPNYSSELNVNALELDDSALYLCASGRQGGNYGYTFGSGTRLTVV.